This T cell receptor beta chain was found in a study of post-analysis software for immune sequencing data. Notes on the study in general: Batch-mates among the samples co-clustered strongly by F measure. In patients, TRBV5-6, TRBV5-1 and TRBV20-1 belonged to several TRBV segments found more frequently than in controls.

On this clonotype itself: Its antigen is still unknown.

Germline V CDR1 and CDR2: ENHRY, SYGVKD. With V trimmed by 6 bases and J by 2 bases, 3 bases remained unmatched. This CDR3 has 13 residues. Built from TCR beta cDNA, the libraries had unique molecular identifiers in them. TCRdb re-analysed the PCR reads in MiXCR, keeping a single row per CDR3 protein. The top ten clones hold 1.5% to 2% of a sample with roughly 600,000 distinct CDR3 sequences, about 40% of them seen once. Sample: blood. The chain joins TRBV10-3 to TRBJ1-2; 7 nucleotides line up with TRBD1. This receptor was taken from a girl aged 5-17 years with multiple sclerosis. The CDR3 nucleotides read TGTGCCATCAGAGGGGACAGAAACTATGGCTACACCTTC. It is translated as CAIRGDRNYGYTF.